These 12 T cell receptor beta chains share one sample of origin, sequenced in a study of CD8 T cells in Susac syndrome. RNA was extracted with the RNeasy kit, and a quantity of roughly 0.45 to 1 ug was reverse transcribed using random hexamers. Via MiXCR, TCRdb re-called the immunoSEQ multiplex PCR reads, giving one row per CDR3 protein. The sample contains fewer than 300,000 distinct CDR3 sequences, around 83% of which appear only once. Input material: CD8+ T cells from PBMCs. These receptors were collected from a human donor with multiple sclerosis.

This chain joins TRBV29-1 and TRBJ2-5; TRBD2 matches at 10 bases. The CDR3 runs to 16 residues. Germline V gene lookup returns CDR1 SQVTM and CDR2 ANQGSEA. V trimming: 0 bases; J trimming: 0 bases; junction bases outside the gene matches: 4. This chain's CDR3 is CSVEDRGLADQETQYF. Here the CDR3 DNA reads TGCAGCGTTGAAGATCGAGGACTAGCGGACCAAGAGACCCAGTACTTC.

The chain recombines TRBV20-1 with TRBJ2-7, with D maybe TRBD1 (6 bases). Trimming took off 0 bases at V and 3 bases at J, with 12 bases between the two ends. The CDR3 consists of 14 residues. The germline CDR1 and CDR2 sequences are DFQATT and SNEGSKA (reference sequence). The CDR3: CSAREGTTIYEQYF. As DNA, the CDR3 is TGCAGTGCTAGAGAGGGGACAACTATCTACGAGCAGTACTTC.

The gene calls are TRBV9 and TRBJ2-5, with D possibly matching TRBD1 (6 bases). The CDR3 runs 13 residues. V lost 3 bases and J lost 5, with 11 bases in between. Per germline, CDR1 SGDLS and CDR2 YYNGEE. In DNA form, the CDR3 reads TGTGCCAGCAGCGCACAGGGACGGGAGACCCAGTACTTC. It specifies CASSAQGRETQYF.

The chain uses TRBV9 and TRBJ2-7, with 7 bases that match TRBD2. Germline V lookup: CDR1 SGDLS, CDR2 YYNGEE. V was clipped by 0 bases and J by 5 bases; unmatched bases: 8. The length of the CDR3 is 15 residues. The CDR3 sequence: CASSVANSGHDEQYF. CDR3 nucleotides: TGTGCCAGCAGCGTAGCTAATAGCGGGCACGACGAGCAGTACTTC.

The rearrangement uses TRBV6-6 and TRBJ1-2; D ambiguous. Germline CDR1 is MNHNY and CDR2 is SVGAGI (reference sequence). With 6 bases removed from V and 4 bases from J, the gap between germline ends came to 15 bases. The CDR3 runs to 14 residues. Written as DNA, the CDR3 is TGTGCCAGCAGCCCCGGAAACCACTTCTATGGCTACACCTTC. It codes for CASSPGNHFYGYTF.

This chain joins TRBV24-1 and TRBJ2-7; 8 nucleotides agree with TRBD1. The V segment lost 3 bases and the J segment 5 bases; nucleotides outside the gene matches: 8. Germline assignment: CDR1 KGHDR and CDR2 SFDVKD. The CDR3 covers 15 residues. CDR3 coding DNA: TGTGCCACCAGTGATAGGGACAGGCCCAACCACGAGCAGTACTTC. Its translation: CATSDRDRPNHEQYF.

The rearrangement links TRBV25-1 to TRBJ1-1; D is undetermined. V was trimmed by 2 bases and J by 6 bases, leaving 7 bases between them. This CDR3 spans 12 amino acids. Per germline, CDR1 MGHDK and CDR2 SYGVNS. The CDR3 loop is CASSEQWAEAFF. CDR3 DNA sequence: TGTGCCAGCAGTGAACAATGGGCTGAAGCTTTCTTT.

The rearrangement uses TRBV7-2 and TRBJ1-1; 7 bases align to TRBD1. The V gene's germline CDR1 is SGHTA and CDR2 FQGNSA. V lost 1 base to trimming and J lost 5 bases; unmatched junction nucleotides: 4. This CDR3 region has 14 residues. The CDR3 sequence: CASSLDRGKTEAFF. As DNA, the CDR3 is TGTGCCAGCAGCTTAGACAGGGGAAAGACTGAAGCTTTCTTT.

This chain uses TRBV27 with TRBJ1-1; a weak D match, TRBD1 (6 bases). V was cut by 3 bases and J by 7 bases, with 12 bases left in between. Germline CDR1 and CDR2: MNHEY and SMNVEV (reference sequence). This CDR3 has 13 residues. The CDR3 DNA follows: TGTGCCAGCAGTTTCGGGGAGGGGGTTGAAGCTTTCTTT. Translating gives CASSFGEGVEAFF.

The chain combines TRBV28 with TRBJ1-1; 9 positions match TRBD1. The trim removed 6 bases at V and 1 base at J, leaving 12 bases unmatched. Germline CDR1 and CDR2: MDHEN and SYDVKM. CDR3 size: 17 residues. The DNA for the CDR3 is TGTGCCAGCAGACCCGTACAGGGGGCGTTAAGGAACACTGAAGCTTTCTTT. It codes for CASRPVQGALRNTEAFF.

The count of this clonotype is one. Germline and junction disagree at one end, which may indicate a read error. The CDR3 spells CASSLARGSSYNGQFF. The CDR3 coding sequence is TGTGCCAGCAGTTTGGCACGGGGGAGCTCCTACAATGGGCAGTTCTTC. The chain links TRBV27 to TRBJ2-1; weak D call: TRBD2 (6 bases). The germline V gene encodes CDR1 MNHEY and CDR2 SMNVEV (reference sequence). CDR3 size: 16 residues.

This clonotype has a handful of counts. V and J are TRBV13 and TRBJ2-7; 7 positions match TRBD1. The CDR3 length is 13 residues. V lost 4 bases, J lost 3 bases, and 3 bases stayed unmatched. Germline V gene sequence: CDR1 PRHDT, CDR2 FYEKMQ (reference sequence). CDR3 nucleotides: TGTGCCAGCAGCTCGACAGGGCTCTACGAGCAGTACTTC. Its protein is CASSSTGLYEQYF.